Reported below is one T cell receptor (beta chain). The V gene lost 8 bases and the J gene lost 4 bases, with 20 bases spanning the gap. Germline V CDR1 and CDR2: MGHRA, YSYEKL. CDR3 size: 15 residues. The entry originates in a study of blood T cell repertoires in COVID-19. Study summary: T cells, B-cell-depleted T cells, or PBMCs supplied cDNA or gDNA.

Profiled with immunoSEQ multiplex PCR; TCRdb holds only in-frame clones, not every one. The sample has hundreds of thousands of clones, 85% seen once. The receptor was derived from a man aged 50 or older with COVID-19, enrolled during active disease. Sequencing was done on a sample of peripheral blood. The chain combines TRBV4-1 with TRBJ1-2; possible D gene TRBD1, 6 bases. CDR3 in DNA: TGCGCCAGCCGGGGGGCCGGGGGCCGTCTCTATGGCTACACCTTC. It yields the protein CASRGAGGRLYGYTF.